This T cell receptor beta chain appears in the sequencing data of a study of tumor and adjacent non-tumor tissue in lung cancer. Study details: Each sample yielded a few million productive TCRbeta reads on average.

The template was RNA from unsorted bulk tissue. The normal lung tissue was taken more than 3 cm from the tumor edge. The germline CDR1 and CDR2 sequences are LNHDA and SQIVND (reference sequence). V was clipped by 5 bases and J by 0 bases, with 8 bases between them. The CDR3 totals 13 residues. Three rounds of nested PCR, following a modified ARM-PCR protocol, produced the TCRbeta library. TCRdb re-called the multiplex PCR reads with MiXCR, one entry per CDR3 protein. The repertoire holds roughly 82,000 distinct CDR3 sequences, 76% seen once, with 20% to 25% in the top ten. The chain employs TRBV19 and TRBJ2-7; D unresolved. The source of this sequence is a woman aged 45-60 years with non-small cell lung cancer. What was sequenced was distant non-tumor lung tissue. The CDR3 sequence: CASSVIDSYEQYF. The DNA for the CDR3 is TGTGCCAGTAGTGTGATAGACTCCTACGAGCAGTACTTC.